This T cell receptor beta chain appears in the sequencing data of a study of cytomegalovirus exposure and HLA in healthy donors. Overall study: Earlier findings included roughly 120 million unique TCR beta sequences obtained from roughly 200 million T cells. The study, taken as a whole, reports: Association of a missense DCLRE1C variant with TCR beta V- and J-gene trimming was reported in a later analysis. Reportedly, a later analysis found an Asian-associated ancestry cluster had fewer N-insertions than the approximately 670-donor mean.

PCR employed 60 Vbeta and 13 Jbeta primers. Method: immunoSEQ multiplex PCR; TCRdb's copy keeps in-frame clones and lacks some. The specimen's table records 150,000 to 200,000 clones. The CDR3 has 15 residues. Trimming removed 0 bases from V and 3 bases from J, with 12 bases in between. Germline CDR1 SGHTS, CDR2 YDEGEE. Of note for this clone: The antigen is unknown.

Sequencing input: PBMCs. The chain recombines TRBV5-8 with TRBJ1-1; the D gene is possibly TRBD1 (5 bases). This clonotype was sampled from a man aged 30-40 years in good health and CMV-seronegative. This chain's CDR3 is CASSLEVRADTEAFF. The CDR3 DNA reads as TGTGCCAGCAGCTTGGAGGTCAGGGCGGACACTGAAGCTTTCTTT. The full variable domain, rest sourced from reference TRBV5-8 and TRBJ1-1, is EAGVTQSPTHLIKTRGQQATLRCSPISGHTSVYWYQQALGLGLQFLLWYDEGEERNRGNFPPRFSGRQFPNYSSELNVNALELEDSALYLCASSLEVRADTEAFFGQGTRLTVV.